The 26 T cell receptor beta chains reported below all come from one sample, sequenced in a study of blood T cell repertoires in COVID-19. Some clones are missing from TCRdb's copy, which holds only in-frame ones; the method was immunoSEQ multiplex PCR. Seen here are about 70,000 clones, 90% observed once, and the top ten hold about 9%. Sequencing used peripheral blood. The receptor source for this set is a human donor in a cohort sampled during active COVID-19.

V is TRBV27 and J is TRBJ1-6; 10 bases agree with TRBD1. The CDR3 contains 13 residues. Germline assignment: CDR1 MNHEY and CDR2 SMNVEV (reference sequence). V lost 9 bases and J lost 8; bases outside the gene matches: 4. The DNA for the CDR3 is TGTGCCAGTTCCGGGACAGGGGATTCACCCCTCCACTTT. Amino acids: CASSGTGDSPLHF.

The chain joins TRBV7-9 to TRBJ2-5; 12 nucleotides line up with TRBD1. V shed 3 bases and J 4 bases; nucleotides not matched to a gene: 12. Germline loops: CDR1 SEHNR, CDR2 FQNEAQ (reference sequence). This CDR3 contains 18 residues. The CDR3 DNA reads TGTGCCAGCAGCTTCCACCTGGGGACAGGGGGCATCGGAGAGACCCAGTACTTC. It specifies CASSFHLGTGGIGETQYF.

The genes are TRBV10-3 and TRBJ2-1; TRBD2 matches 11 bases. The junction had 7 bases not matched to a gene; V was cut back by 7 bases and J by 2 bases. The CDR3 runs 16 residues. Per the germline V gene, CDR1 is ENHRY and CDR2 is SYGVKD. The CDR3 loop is CAITYSLAGAYNEQFF. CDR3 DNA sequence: TGTGCCATCACCTATTCACTAGCGGGAGCCTACAATGAGCAGTTCTTC.

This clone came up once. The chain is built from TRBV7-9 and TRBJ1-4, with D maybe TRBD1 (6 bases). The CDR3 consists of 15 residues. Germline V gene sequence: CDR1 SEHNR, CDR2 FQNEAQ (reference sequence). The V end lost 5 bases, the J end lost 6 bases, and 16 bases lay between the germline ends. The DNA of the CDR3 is TGTGCCAGCAGCACCCCGACAGGCCATCATGAAAAACTGTTTTTT. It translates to CASSTPTGHHEKLFF.

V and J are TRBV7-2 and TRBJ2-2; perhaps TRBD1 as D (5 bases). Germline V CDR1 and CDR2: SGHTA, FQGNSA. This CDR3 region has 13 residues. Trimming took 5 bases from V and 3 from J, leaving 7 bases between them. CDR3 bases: TGTGCCAGCAGCCCAGGGTACACCGGGGAGCTGTTTTTT. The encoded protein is CASSPGYTGELFF. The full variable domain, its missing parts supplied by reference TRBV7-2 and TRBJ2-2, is GAGVSQSPSNKVTEKGKDVELRCDPISGHTALYWYRQSLGQGLEFLIYFQGNSAPDKSGLPSDRFSAERTGGSVSTLTIQRTQQEDSAVYLCASSPGYTGELFFGEGSRLTVL.

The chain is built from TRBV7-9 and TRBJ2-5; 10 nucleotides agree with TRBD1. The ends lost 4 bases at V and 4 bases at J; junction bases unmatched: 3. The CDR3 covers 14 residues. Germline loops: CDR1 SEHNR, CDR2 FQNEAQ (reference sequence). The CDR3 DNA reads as TGTGCCAGCAGCTCGACAGGGGGCATAGAGACCCAGTACTTC. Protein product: CASSSTGGIETQYF.

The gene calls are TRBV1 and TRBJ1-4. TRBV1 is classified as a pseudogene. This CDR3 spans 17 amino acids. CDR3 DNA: TGCACCAGCAGCCAAGGGGGGGTTTTGTTAACTAATGAAAAACTGTTTTTT. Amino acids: CTSSQGGVLLTNEKLFF.

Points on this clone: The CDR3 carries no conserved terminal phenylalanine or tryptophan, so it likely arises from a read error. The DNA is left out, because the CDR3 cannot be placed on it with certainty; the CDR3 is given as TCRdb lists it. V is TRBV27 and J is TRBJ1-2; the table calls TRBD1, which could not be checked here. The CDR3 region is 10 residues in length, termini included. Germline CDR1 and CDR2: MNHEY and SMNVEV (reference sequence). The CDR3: CASSEGQGRE.

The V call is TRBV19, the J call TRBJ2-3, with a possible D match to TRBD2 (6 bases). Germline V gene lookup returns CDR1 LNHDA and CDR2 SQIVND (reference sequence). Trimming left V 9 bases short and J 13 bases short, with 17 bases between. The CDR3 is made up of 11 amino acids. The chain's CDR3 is CASSGGSVKYF. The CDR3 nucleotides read TGTGCCAGCAGTGGAGGGAGTGTTAAGTATTTT.

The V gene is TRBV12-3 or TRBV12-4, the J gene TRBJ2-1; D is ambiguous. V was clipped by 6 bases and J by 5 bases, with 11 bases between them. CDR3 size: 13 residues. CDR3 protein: CASSPQVNNEQFF. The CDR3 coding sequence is TGTGCCAGCAGCCCTCAGGTTAACAATGAGCAGTTCTTC.

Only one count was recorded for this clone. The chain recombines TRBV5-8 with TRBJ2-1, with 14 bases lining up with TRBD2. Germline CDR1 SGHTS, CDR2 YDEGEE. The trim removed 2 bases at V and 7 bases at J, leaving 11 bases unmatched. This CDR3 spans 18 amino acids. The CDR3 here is CASSFSFGLAGGPNEQFF. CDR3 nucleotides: TGTGCCAGCAGCTTCTCCTTTGGACTAGCGGGAGGCCCTAATGAGCAGTTCTTC.

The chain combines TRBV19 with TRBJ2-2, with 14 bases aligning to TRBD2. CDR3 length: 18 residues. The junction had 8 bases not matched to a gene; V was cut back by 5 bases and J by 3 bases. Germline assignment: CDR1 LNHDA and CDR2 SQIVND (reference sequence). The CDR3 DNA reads TGTGCCAGTAGTCCCCGCGCGGGACTAGCGGGAGACACCGGGGAGCTGTTTTTT. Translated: CASSPRAGLAGDTGELFF.

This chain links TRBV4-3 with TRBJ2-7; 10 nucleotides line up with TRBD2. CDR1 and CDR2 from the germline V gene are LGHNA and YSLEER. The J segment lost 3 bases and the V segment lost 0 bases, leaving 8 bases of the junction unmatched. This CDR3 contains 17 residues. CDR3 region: CASSQDGLGTSVYEQYF. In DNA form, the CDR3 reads TGCGCCAGCAGCCAAGATGGTCTCGGGACTAGCGTCTACGAGCAGTACTTC.

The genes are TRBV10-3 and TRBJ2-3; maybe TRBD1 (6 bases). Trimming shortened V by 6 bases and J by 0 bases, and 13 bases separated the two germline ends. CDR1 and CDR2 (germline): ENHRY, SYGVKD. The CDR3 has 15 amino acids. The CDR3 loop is CAISSNRDSTDTQYF. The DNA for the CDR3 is TGTGCCATCAGCTCCAACAGGGATAGCACAGATACGCAGTATTTT.

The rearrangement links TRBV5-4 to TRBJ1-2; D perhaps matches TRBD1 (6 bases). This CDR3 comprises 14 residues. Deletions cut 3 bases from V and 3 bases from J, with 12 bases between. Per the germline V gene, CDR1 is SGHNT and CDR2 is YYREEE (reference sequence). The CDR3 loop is CASSWNAGDYGYTF. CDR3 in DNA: TGTGCCAGCAGCTGGAATGCAGGGGACTATGGCTACACCTTC.

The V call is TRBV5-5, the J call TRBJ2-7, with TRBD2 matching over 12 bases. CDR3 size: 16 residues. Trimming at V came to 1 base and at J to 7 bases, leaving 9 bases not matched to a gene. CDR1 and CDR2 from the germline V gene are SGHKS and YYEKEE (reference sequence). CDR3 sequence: CASSLPLTSGSGEQYF. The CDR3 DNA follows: TGTGCCAGCAGCTTGCCCTTGACTAGCGGGAGCGGAGAGCAGTACTTC.

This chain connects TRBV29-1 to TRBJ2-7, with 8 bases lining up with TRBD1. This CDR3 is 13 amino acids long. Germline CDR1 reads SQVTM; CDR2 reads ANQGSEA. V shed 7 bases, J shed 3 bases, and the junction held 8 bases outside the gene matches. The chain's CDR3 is CSEGDRSGYEQYF. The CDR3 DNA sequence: TGCAGCGAAGGGGACAGGTCGGGCTACGAGCAGTACTTC.

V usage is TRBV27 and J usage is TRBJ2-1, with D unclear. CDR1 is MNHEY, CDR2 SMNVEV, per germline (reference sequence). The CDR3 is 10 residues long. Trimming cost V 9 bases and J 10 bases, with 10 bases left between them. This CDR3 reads CARYLGEQFF. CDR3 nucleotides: TGTGCCAGATACCTCGGGGAGCAGTTCTTC.

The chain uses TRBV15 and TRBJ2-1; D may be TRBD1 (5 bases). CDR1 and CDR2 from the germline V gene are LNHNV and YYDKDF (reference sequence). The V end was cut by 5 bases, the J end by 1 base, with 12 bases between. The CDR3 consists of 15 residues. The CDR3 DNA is TGTGCCACCAGCCCCGCCCAGGGTTCCTACAATGAGCAGTTCTTC. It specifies CATSPAQGSYNEQFF.

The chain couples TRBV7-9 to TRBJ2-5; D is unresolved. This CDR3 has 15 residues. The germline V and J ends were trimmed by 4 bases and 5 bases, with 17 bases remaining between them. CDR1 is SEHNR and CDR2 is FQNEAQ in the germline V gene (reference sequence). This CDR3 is CASSSSFEARETQYF. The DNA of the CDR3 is TGTGCCAGCAGCTCCTCCTTCGAGGCAAGGGAGACCCAGTACTTC.

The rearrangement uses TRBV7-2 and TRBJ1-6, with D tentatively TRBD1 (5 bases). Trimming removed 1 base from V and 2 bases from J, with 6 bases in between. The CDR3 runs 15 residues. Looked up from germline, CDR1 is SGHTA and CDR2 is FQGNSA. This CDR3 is CASSLETAYNSPLHF. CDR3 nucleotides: TGTGCCAGCAGCTTAGAGACAGCCTATAATTCACCCCTCCACTTT.

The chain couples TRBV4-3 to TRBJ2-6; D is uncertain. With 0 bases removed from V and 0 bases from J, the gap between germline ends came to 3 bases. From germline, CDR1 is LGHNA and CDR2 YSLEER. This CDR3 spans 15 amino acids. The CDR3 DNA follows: TGCGCCAGCAGCCAAGACAGCTCTGGGGCCAACGTCCTGACTTTC. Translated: CASSQDSSGANVLTF.

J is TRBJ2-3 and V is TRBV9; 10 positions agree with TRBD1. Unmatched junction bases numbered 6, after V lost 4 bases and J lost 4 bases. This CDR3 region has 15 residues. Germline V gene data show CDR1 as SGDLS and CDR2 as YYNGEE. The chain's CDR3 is CASSTGTGVADTQYF. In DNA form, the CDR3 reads TGTGCCAGCAGCACCGGGACAGGGGTAGCAGATACGCAGTATTTT.

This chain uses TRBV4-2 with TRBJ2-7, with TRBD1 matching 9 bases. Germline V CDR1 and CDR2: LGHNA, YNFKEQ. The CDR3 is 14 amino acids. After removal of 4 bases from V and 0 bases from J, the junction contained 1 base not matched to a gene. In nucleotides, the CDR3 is TGTGCCAGCAGCCGACAGGGGGACTCCTACGAGCAGTACTTC. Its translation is CASSRQGDSYEQYF.

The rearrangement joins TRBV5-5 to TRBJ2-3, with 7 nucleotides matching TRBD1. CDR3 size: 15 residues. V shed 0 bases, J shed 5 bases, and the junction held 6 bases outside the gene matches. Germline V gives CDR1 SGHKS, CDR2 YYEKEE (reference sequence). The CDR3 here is CASSLGVQGVDTQYF. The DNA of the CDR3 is TGTGCCAGCAGCTTGGGGGTGCAGGGGGTAGATACGCAGTATTTT.

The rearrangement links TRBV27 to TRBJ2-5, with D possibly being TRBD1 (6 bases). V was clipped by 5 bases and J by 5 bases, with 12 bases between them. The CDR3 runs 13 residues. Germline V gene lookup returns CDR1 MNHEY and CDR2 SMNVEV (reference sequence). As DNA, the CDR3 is TGTGCCAGCAGTAGACAGGTCCGGGAGACCCAGTACTTC. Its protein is CASSRQVRETQYF.